This TCR beta chain was retrieved from a study of cytomegalovirus exposure and HLA in healthy donors (dated by TCRdb to 2017 to 2019). Turning to the overall study: According to an earlier analysis of 587 of the donors, 150 million to 200 million T cells yielded 117 million unique TCR beta sequences and around 280 Gb of sequence data. To predict cytomegalovirus infection status, the study brought together high-throughput TCR immunosequencing, statistical association of individual TCRs with disease status, and machine learning. Of the roughly 410 genotyped donors, 81% were placed in the genetic ancestry cluster associated with self-reported Caucasian donors. In a later analysis, previously published TCR beta repertoires from several hundred donors were re-analyzed and high-resolution HLA genotyping was added so that TCR occurrence patterns could be studied. HLA typing included class I and class II loci at four-digit resolution. Donor age, sex, ethnicity and CMV serostatus were compiled alongside the repertoire data. Among a few hundred genotyped donors of the cohort, an average of around 240,000 unique TCR beta nucleotide sequences were sequenced per donor, around 20% of them non-productive. Genome-wide SNP genotypes for about 65% of the 666 donors were used in a later genetic analysis, which treated that subset as a discovery cohort. Rather than using new phenotypic data, the later analysis identified candidate immune exposures from TCR beta sequences and from how often those sequences occurred across donors. A separate validation cohort of over a hundred different subjects was used in addition to the 666-subject first cohort. The aim of the study was to test whether cataloging public T cell receptors could identify signatures of past pathogen exposure. Four or five DR-DQ haplotypes were handled as single units for association and clustering, since linkage in the cohort was strong. An earlier analysis of 587 of the donors used high-throughput TCR beta sequencing to judge whether each TCR beta V gene segment behaved as functional or pseudogenic. An early release that covered roughly 600 HLA-typed donors contained approximately 300 gigabases of sequencing data and tens of millions of unique TCR sequences. Typing coverage differed by locus: A, B, C, DRB1 and DQB1 were typed in about 620-640 donors, DQA1 in around 500, DPA1 in some 600, and DPB1 in 400 to 490. All discovery cohort repertoires had been generated using a single sequencing platform. The study profiled the T cell repertoires of 666 subjects by immunosequencing and related them to cytomegalovirus serostatus. The paper's findings and limits, for the study overall: Some IMGT-functional V segments, including TRBV6-2 and TRBV6-3, could not be told apart with the 87-base-pair reads, so those segments were excluded. Three of the identified cytomegalovirus-associated TCR beta chains were confirmed in vitro to be specific for cytomegalovirus antigens. Most CMV-associated TCR beta chains appeared to be HLA-restricted in a later analysis, and the HLA associations seemed to be driven largely by CMV exposure. In a later analysis, HLA-associated TCR beta chains were found to be more clonally expanded and to have lower generation probabilities than equally common non-associated chains. Several of the top co-occurrence clusters appeared to be linked to parvovirus B19, influenza, CMV and Epstein-Barr virus, according to a later analysis. In a later genetic analysis, fewer N-insertions in productive TCRs were reported among donors in an Asian-associated ancestry cluster than the roughly 700-donor mean. Across donors, most TCR sequences were observed very rarely, whereas some public TCRs were present in many individuals. In the study, about 150 TCR beta chains were listed as associated with cytomegalovirus. Only TCR beta chains were sequenced in this cohort, and the absence of alpha or paired-chain data limited detectable features. A cluster of highly shared sequence variants was judged likely to be a technical artifact of the sequencing pipeline. The earlier analysis of about 600 of the donors excluded over 15 rarely observed V segments, including chromosome 9 orphons, because counts were too low. The authors suggested that the approach could potentially be extended to other disease states and immunological phenotypes. In a later analysis, some 18,000 TCR beta sequences were associated with specific HLA alleles at a false discovery rate of 0.05. In an earlier analysis of around 500 of the donors, most TCR beta V segments appeared in productive rearrangements about 87% or about 30% of the time, broadly matching IMGT annotations. A further reported finding was that TCR beta sequences accurately predicted the HLA-A and HLA-B alleles for most subjects in the first cohort. A later genetic analysis associated a missense DCLRE1C variant with V-gene and J-gene trimming of TCR beta chains, and an independent cohort replicated the association. Sequencing depth was assumed to be roughly uniform across donors in the presence/absence analyses, though that assumption may not hold. According to a later analysis, TCR association rates differed among HLA loci, with DRB1 alleles showing the most associated TCRs and HLA-C alleles showing the fewest. Immune exposure information for the cohort was limited to CMV serostatus. When HLA alleles, especially DR and DQ, strongly co-occurred, attributing TCR associations to individual alleles was difficult. Correlated functional status among segregating V segments might reflect linkage disequilibrium, but an unknown experimental factor could not be ruled out. The classifier was reported to diagnose cytomegalovirus status with high specificity and sensitivity in both the original cohort and the validation cohort. Because some donors lacked HLA typing at each locus, the association tests relied only on the typed subset.

This clone was detected a few times. Its antigen specificity is not known. No quality values exist for individual bases; no much larger clone is one base distant. Libraries came from the immunoSEQ multiplex PCR assay. A mixture of 60 forward primers for TCR Vbeta segments and 13 reverse primers for TCR Jbeta segments was used in the multiplex PCR. The CDR3 region of rearranged TCR beta genes was amplified from genomic DNA by a multiplex PCR assay. The Illumina HiSeq System was used to sequence the amplified TCR beta libraries as 87-base-pair reads. As for the authors' bioinformatics: A later analysis tallied roughly 80 million unique TCR beta chains across the roughly 610 repertoires, and around 9.9 million of those chains were shared by two or more donors. Raw reads were error-corrected and collapsed into unique sequences by a nearest-neighbor algorithm in which closely related sequences were merged to remove PCR and sequencing errors. Alignment of CDR3 sequences to IMGT reference sequences was used to assign V, D and J gene segments. For a sequence to be retained, at least a six-nucleotide match to both a V gene segment and a J gene segment was required. A rearrangement counted as productive if the CDR3 had no stop codons and remained in frame with V and J, and every other rearrangement counted as non-productive. Following IMGT convention, CDR3 was defined as the stretch from the second conserved V-encoded cysteine up to the conserved J-encoded phenylalanine. The earlier analysis of some 550 of the donors excluded any sequence lacking an unambiguous match to a single V gene segment. An earlier analysis of about 600 of the donors called V segments functional above 56.7% productive rearrangements and segregating when the between-donor standard deviation exceeded 5%. A statistical classification framework was developed to diagnose cytomegalovirus status using the catalog of TCR beta chain sequences. In a later analysis, TCR nucleotide sequences were compared against IMGT/GENE-DB human TR gene sequences so that V and J genes could be assigned. In a later analysis, CDR3 sequences and most-parsimonious VDJ recombination scenarios were assigned using the TCRdist pipeline. In a later analysis, each TCR beta chain was defined by its CDR3 amino acid sequence together with its V-gene family, and reads lacking a unique V-gene family were excluded. A later analysis removed several hundred highly shared, low-generation-probability nucleotide sequences to deal with suspected cross-contamination and a sequencing artifact. In a later analysis, a clonal expansion index for each public chain was calculated from normalized within-repertoire ranks of inferred template counts. In a later analysis, generation probabilities were computed with a VDJ recombination model fitted to out-of-frame rearrangements, and the resulting probabilities were checked against IGoR. In a later analysis, hypergeometric tests were used to score TCR-TCR, TCR-HLA and TCR-CMV co-occurrence, with a repertoire-size bias correction applied to TCR pairs. A later analysis estimated false discovery rates by permuting HLA or CMV assignments 20 times. In a later analysis, co-occurring TCRs were grouped using DBSCAN, and TCRdist sequence similarity was added for clustering within HLA-allele-positive subsets. For co-occurrence clustering, repertoires with fewer than 30,000 or more than 120,000 public chains were excluded, along with four or five repertoires with anomalous nucleotide sharing. The immuneACCESS repertoire file appears here via TCRdb, limited to in-frame rearrangements. These files lack a portion of the clones; in checked studies, under half of the deficit traces to unresolved V genes, and the cause of the others is not known. That table supplies the V and J calls and clone size; D and trimming were determined from the DNA. This sample has some 200,000 clones in its table, and approximately 70% of those were observed once. The ten biggest clones cover less than 3% of the sample.

The cohort consisted of 600 to 750 healthy bone marrow donors. At the time of sampling, all cohort members were nominally healthy, though unrecorded immune exposures were likely present. The donor tested CMV seropositive, placing the donor among the 289 seropositive members of the cohort. A peripheral blood sample was collected from each donor, and TCR beta sequencing was performed on peripheral blood mononuclear cells. The Qiagen DNeasy Blood Extraction Kit was used to extract genomic DNA from the blood cell samples. In the germline V gene (reference sequence), CDR1 corresponds to LNHDA and CDR2 to SQIVND. The CDR3, cysteine through phenylalanine, is 15 amino acids long. The DNA shown is the 45-base CDR3, in frame from base 1. Ends trimmed: V by 6 bases, J by 1 base; bases unmatched to a gene: 6.

Sequenced: PBMCs. This sequence was found in a man aged 35 to 55 in good health and CMV-seropositive. The V and J genes are TRBV19 and TRBJ2-5; a stretch of 9 junction bases matches TRBD1. The sequence in DNA is TGTGCCAGTAGAAGGACAGGGGAGCTCCAAGAGACCCAGTACTTC. The encoded protein is CASRRTGELQETQYF.